This T cell receptor (beta chain) appears in the sequencing data of a study of CD8 T cells in Susac syndrome. TCR beta from blood CD8+ and CD4+ T cells was sequenced. Controls comprised healthy donors matched for age and sex. This CDR3 is built from 13 residues. The germline V gene encodes CDR1 MNHEY and CDR2 SVGEGT. The V end was cut by 2 bases, the J end by 8 bases, with 12 bases between. The RNA, 0.5 to 1 ug, was put through reverse transcription using random hexamers. MiXCR was run by TCRdb on the immunoSEQ multiplex PCR reads, yielding one entry per CDR3 protein. The sample carries approximately 170,000 distinct CDR3 sequences, just over 90% recorded once.

The chain employs TRBV6-2 or TRBV6-3 and TRBJ1-2, with D uncertain. Specimen: CD4+ T cells from PBMCs. The sequence came from a human donor in good health. For the CDR3, the DNA is TGTGCCAGCAGTTACCCTCTGATGGGAGGCTACACCTTC. This gives the protein CASSYPLMGGYTF.